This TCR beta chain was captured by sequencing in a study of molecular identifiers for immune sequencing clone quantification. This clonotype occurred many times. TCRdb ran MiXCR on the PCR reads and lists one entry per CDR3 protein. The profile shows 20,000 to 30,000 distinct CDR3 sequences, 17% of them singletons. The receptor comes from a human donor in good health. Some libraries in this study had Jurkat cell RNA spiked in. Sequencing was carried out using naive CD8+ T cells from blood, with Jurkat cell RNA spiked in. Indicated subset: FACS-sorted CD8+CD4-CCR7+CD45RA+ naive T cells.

The CDR3 loop reads CSATGDYGYTF. CDR3 DNA sequence: TGCAGCGCTACAGGGGACTATGGCTACACCTTC. V is TRBV29-1 and J is TRBJ1-2; TRBD1 matches at 7 bases. This CDR3 contains 11 residues. V trimming: 7 bases; J trimming: 3 bases; junction bases outside the gene matches: 2. Germline V lookup: CDR1 SQVTM, CDR2 ANQGSEA.